This entry lists 10 T cell receptor beta chains sequenced from one sample in a study of blood T cell repertoires in COVID-19. Some clones are missing from TCRdb's copy, which holds only in-frame ones; the method was immunoSEQ multiplex PCR. The sample carries approximately 110,000 clones, 81% recorded once. The sequencing input was peripheral blood. These receptors originate from a woman in her 70s with acute or convalescent COVID-19.

V is TRBV7-2 and J is TRBJ1-3; D gene uncertain. The CDR3 sequence is 15 residues long. Trimming took 0 bases from V and 4 from J, leaving 10 bases between them. Germline V gene data show CDR1 as SGHTA and CDR2 as FQGNSA. The CDR3 is CASSLARQAGNTIYF. DNA of the CDR3: TGTGCCAGCAGCTTAGCCCGACAAGCCGGAAACACCATATATTTT.

The table lists this clone with a few counts. The V gene is TRBV5-1, the J gene TRBJ1-1, with D maybe TRBD1 (5 bases). The germline V gene has CDR1 SGHRS and CDR2 YFSETQ. Trimming removed 2 bases from V and 2 bases from J, with 10 bases in between. The CDR3 loop spans 14 amino acids. The CDR3 nucleotides are TGCGCCAGCAGCTTCGGGGGTCTAAACACTGAAGCTTTCTTT. This gives the protein CASSFGGLNTEAFF.

This chain connects TRBV20-1 to TRBJ2-7; no reliable D call. V lost 5 bases and J lost 6, with 11 bases in between. Germline CDR1 DFQATT, CDR2 SNEGSKA (reference sequence). CDR3 length equals 11 residues. DNA of the CDR3: TGCAGTGCTCAGGTGGGTGGCGAGCAGTACTTC. This sequence encodes CSAQVGGEQYF.

V is TRBV21-1 and J is TRBJ2-3; the D call in the table, TRBD2, was not verified against the DNA. TRBV21-1 is annotated as a pseudogene. This CDR3 has 14 amino acids. The CDR3 loop is CASSKGIRGDTQYF. The CDR3 DNA follows: TGTGCCAGCAGCAAAGGTATCCGCGGAGATACGCAGTATTTT.

The CDR3 DNA is TGTGCCAGCAGCTTTACCGGGGAAAGAGGTGAAAAACTGTTTTTT. Translation gives CASSFTGERGEKLFF. The chain couples TRBV7-8 to TRBJ1-4; D is undetermined. Germline V gene lookup returns CDR1 SGHVS and CDR2 FQNEAQ. V shed 3 bases and J shed 7 bases, with 15 bases lying between them. The CDR3 is 15 amino acids.

The V gene is TRBV7-2, the J gene TRBJ2-1, with D possibly being TRBD2 (5 bases). Germline V gene sequence: CDR1 SGHTA, CDR2 FQGNSA. The CDR3 runs to 15 residues. With 5 bases removed from V and 0 bases from J, the gap between germline ends came to 11 bases. The CDR3 loop is CASSNDGSSYNEQFF. The DNA of the CDR3 is TGTGCCAGCAGCAACGATGGGAGCTCCTACAATGAGCAGTTCTTC.

The CDR3 coding sequence is TGTGCCAGCAGTTCACAACCGGGAGGGTATGGCTACACCTTC. Protein product: CASSSQPGGYGYTF. This rearrangement joins TRBV28 to TRBJ1-2; the D is unclear. With 4 bases removed from V and 5 bases from J, the gap between germline ends came to 14 bases. Per germline, CDR1 MDHEN and CDR2 SYDVKM. The CDR3 runs 14 residues.

The V gene is TRBV19, the J gene TRBJ2-2, with 7 bases that match TRBD1. J lost 5 bases, V lost 5 bases, and 2 bases had no gene match. This CDR3 has 13 amino acids. Per the germline V gene, CDR1 is LNHDA and CDR2 is SQIVND (reference sequence). In nucleotides, the CDR3 is TGTGCCAGTAGTTTACAGGGGACCGGGGAGCTGTTTTTT. The encoded protein is CASSLQGTGELFF.

The J gene is TRBJ1-6, the V gene TRBV27; D may be TRBD1 (6 bases). Germline assignment: CDR1 MNHEY and CDR2 SMNVEV (reference sequence). V was pared by 3 bases and J by 10 bases, with 13 bases between. The CDR3 totals 14 residues. CDR3 residues: CASSFSYRDSPLHF. Written as DNA, the CDR3 is TGTGCCAGCAGTTTTTCTTACAGGGACTCACCCCTCCACTTT.

This clone was counted between two and nine times. CDR3 loop: CASSRTNTGELFF. DNA of the CDR3: TGTGCCAGTAGTAGAACAAACACCGGGGAGCTGTTTTTT. The chain links TRBV19 to TRBJ2-2; D call uncertain. The germline CDR1 and CDR2 sequences are LNHDA and SQIVND (reference sequence). V was shortened by 4 bases and J by 2 bases, with 5 bases between the two germline ends. This CDR3 is built from 13 residues.